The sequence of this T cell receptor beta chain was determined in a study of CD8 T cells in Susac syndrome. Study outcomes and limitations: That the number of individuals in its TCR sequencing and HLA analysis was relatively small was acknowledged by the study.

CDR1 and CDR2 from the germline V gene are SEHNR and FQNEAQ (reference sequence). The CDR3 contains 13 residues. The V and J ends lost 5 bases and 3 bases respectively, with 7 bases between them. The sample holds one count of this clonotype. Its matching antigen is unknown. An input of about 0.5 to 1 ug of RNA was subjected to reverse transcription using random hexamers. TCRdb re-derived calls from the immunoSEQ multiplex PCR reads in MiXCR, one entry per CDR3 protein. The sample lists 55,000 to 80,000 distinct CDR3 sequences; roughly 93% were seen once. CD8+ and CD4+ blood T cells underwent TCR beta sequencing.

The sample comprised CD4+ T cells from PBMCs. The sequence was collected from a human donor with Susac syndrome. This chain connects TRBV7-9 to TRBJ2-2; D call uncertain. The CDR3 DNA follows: TGTGCCAGCAGCATAACAGACACCGGGGAGCTGTTTTTT. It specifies CASSITDTGELFF. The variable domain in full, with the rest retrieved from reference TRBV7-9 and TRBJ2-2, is DTGVSQNPRHKITKRGQNVTFRCDPISEHNRLYWYRQTLGQGPEFLTYFQNEAQLEKSRLLSDRFSAERPKGSFSTLEIQRTEQGDSAMYLCASSITDTGELFFGEGSRLTVL.